This paragraph reports one TCR beta chain. V gave up 3 bases and J gave up 7 bases, with 19 bases separating them. The CDR3 loop spans 16 amino acids. Germline-derived CDR1 and CDR2 are MDHEN and SYDVKM. The sample is drawn from a study of blood T cell repertoires in COVID-19. TCRdb's copy holds only in-frame clones and misses some; the assay was immunoSEQ multiplex PCR. The sample holds approximately 300,000 clones, around 88% seen once. The sequence was obtained from a woman aged 50 to 60 with acute or convalescent COVID-19. Sequenced input: peripheral blood. V and J are TRBV28 and TRBJ1-5; D is uncertain. CDR3 coding DNA: TGTGCCAGCAGTTTGAGATCCGGGTACTCGGGACAGCCCCAGCATTTT. This encodes CASSLRSGYSGQPQHF.